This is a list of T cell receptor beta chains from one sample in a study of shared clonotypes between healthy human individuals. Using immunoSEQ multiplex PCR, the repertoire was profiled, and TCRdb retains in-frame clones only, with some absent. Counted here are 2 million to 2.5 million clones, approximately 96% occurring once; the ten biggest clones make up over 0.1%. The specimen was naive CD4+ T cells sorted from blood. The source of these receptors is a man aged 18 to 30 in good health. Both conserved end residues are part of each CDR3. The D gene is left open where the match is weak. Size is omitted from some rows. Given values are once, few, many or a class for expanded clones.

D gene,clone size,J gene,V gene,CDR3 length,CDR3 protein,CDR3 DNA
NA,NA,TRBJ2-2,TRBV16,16,CASSQFGVTNTGELFF,TGTGCCAGCAGCCAATTCGGAGTAACGAACACCGGGGAGCTGTTTTTT
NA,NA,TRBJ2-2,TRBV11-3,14,CASSSKAGTGELFF,TGTGCCAGCAGCTCTAAAGCTGGGACCGGGGAGCTGTTTTTT
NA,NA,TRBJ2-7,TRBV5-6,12,CASSLWDKGQYF,TGTGCCAGCAGCTTGTGGGATAAGGGGCAGTACTTC
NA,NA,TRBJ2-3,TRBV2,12,CAIKGVQSTQYF,TGTGCCATCAAGGGTGTTCAGAGTACGCAGTATTTT
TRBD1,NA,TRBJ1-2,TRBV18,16,CASSPTGTGGGYGYTF,TGTGCCAGCTCACCGACCGGGACAGGGGGCGGTTATGGCTACACCTTC
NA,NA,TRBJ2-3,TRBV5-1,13,CASSLRGPDTQYF,TGCGCCAGCAGCTTGAGGGGACCTGATACGCAGTATTTT
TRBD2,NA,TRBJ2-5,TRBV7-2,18,CASSFGLAGGFVRETQYF,TGTGCCAGCAGCTTTGGGCTAGCGGGGGGGTTCGTTCGAGAGACCCAGTACTTC
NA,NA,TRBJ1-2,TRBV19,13,CASTDQGYNGYTF,TGTGCCAGTACAGACCAGGGGTATAATGGCTACACCTTC
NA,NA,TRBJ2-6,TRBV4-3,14,CASSQLEGANVLTF,TGCGCCAGCAGCCAACTTGAGGGGGCCAACGTCCTGACTTTC
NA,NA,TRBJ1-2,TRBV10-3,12,CAISEGGYGYTF,TGTGCCATCAGTGAAGGCGGCTATGGCTACACCTTC
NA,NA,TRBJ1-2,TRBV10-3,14,CAISEEGGVYGYTF,TGTGCCATCAGTGAGGAGGGGGGTGTCTATGGCTACACCTTC
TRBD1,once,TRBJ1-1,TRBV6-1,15,CASSGTGARNTEAFF,TGTGCCAGCAGTGGTACAGGGGCGAGGAACACTGAAGCTTTCTTT
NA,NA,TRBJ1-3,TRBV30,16,CAWSVPGQYSGNTIYF,TGTGCCTGGAGTGTACCGGGACAATACTCTGGAAACACCATATATTTT
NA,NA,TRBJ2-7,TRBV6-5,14,CASSSPTASSEQYF,TGTGCCAGCAGTTCCCCGACAGCTTCGAGCGAGCAGTACTTC
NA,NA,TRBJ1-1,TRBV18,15,CASSPGRSSNTEAFF,TGTGCCAGCTCACCAGGCAGGTCTTCTAACACTGAAGCTTTCTTT
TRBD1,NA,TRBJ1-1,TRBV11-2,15,CASSSLDRGDTEAFF,TGTGCCAGCAGCTCATTGGACAGGGGAGACACTGAAGCTTTCTTT
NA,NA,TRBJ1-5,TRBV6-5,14,CASSPARGNQPQHF,TGTGCCAGCAGTCCCGCCAGGGGAAATCAGCCCCAGCATTTT
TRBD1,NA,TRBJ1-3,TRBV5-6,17,CASSLYSTGYSGNTIYF,TGTGCCAGCAGCTTGTATTCGACAGGGTACTCTGGAAACACCATATATTTT
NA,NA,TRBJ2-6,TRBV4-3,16,CATPQPGSSGANVLTF,TGCGCCACCCCGCAACCAGGGTCCTCTGGGGCCAACGTCCTGACTTTC
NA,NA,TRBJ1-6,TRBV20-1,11,CSASRDSPLHF,TGCAGTGCCTCTAGAGATTCACCCCTCCACTTT
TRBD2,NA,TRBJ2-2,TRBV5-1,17,CASSSGLAGGWAGELFF,TGCGCCAGCAGTTCTGGACTAGCGGGAGGATGGGCCGGGGAGCTGTTTTTT
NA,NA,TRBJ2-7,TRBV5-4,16,CASSQPGLIGFYEQYF,TGTGCCAGCAGCCAACCTGGACTTATCGGGTTCTACGAGCAGTACTTC
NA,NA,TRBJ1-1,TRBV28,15,CASSLSVLGGTEAFF,TGTGCCAGCAGTTTATCCGTTTTAGGTGGCACTGAAGCTTTCTTT
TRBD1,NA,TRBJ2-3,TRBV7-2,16,CASSLRGTASTDTQYF,TGTGCCAGCAGCTTAAGGGGGACAGCAAGCACAGATACGCAGTATTTT
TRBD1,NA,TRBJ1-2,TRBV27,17,CASSPPRQGGAIYGYTF,TGTGCCAGCAGTCCACCCCGACAGGGAGGGGCCATCTATGGCTACACCTTC
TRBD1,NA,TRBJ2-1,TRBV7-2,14,CASSPGQGGNEQFF,TGTGCCAGCAGCCCGGGACAGGGAGGCAATGAGCAGTTCTTC
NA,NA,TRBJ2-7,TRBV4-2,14,CASSQDRGRDEQYF,TGTGCCAGCAGCCAAGATCGGGGCAGGGACGAGCAGTACTTC
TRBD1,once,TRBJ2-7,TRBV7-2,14,CASSSDRARYEQYF,TGTGCCAGCAGCTCGGACAGGGCGAGGTACGAGCAGTACTTC
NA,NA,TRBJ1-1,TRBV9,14,CASSPRQMNTEAFF,TGTGCCAGCAGCCCGAGACAGATGAACACTGAAGCTTTCTTT
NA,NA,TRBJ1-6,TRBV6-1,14,CASSQQGYNSPLHF,TGTGCCAGCAGTCAACAGGGTTATAATTCACCCCTCCACTTT
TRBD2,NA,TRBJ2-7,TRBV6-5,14,CASGTSGASYEQYF,TGTGCCAGCGGGACTAGCGGGGCATCCTACGAGCAGTACTTC
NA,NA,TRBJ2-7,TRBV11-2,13,CASSQDSSYEQYF,TGTGCCAGCAGTCAGGACAGCTCCTACGAGCAGTACTTC
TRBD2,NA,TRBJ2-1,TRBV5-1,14,CASGTSGPYNEQFF,TGCGCCAGCGGGACTAGCGGGCCATACAATGAGCAGTTCTTC
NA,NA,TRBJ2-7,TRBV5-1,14,CASKPGTFSYEQYF,TGCGCCAGCAAGCCGGGGACATTCTCCTACGAGCAGTACTTC
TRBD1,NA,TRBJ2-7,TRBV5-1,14,CASSLGTGLYEQYF,TGCGCCAGCAGCTTGGGGACAGGGTTGTACGAGCAGTACTTC
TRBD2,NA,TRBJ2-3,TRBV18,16,CASSPGTSGSLDTQYF,TGTGCCAGCTCACCAGGGACTAGCGGGAGTTTGGATACGCAGTATTTT
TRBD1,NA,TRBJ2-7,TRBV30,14,CAWSKGALRYEQYF,TGTGCCTGGAGTAAGGGGGCCCTAAGATACGAGCAGTACTTC
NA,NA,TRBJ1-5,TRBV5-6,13,CASSLGSNQPQHF,TGTGCCAGCAGCTTAGGAAGTAATCAGCCCCAGCATTTT
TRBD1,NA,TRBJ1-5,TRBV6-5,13,CASSGGQGRPQHF,TGTGCCAGCAGTGGGGGACAGGGGAGGCCCCAGCATTTT
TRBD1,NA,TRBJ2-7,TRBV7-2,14,CASSLGQGVYEQYF,TGTGCCAGCAGCTTAGGACAGGGGGTGTACGAGCAGTACTTC
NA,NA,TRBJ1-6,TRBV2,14,CASSPGLLTGAPHF,TGTGCCAGCAGTCCGGGACTCCTAACGGGTGCACCCCACTTT
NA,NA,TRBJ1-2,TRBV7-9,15,CASSFDTTGNYGYTF,TGTGCCAGCAGCTTCGATACTACAGGCAACTATGGCTACACCTTC
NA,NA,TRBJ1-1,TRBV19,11,CASRELSEAFF,TGTGCCAGTAGGGAATTGAGTGAAGCTTTCTTT
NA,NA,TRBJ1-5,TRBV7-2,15,CASSLEGHSNQPQHF,TGTGCCAGCAGCTTAGAGGGGCATAGCAATCAGCCCCAGCATTTT
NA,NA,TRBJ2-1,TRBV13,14,CASSLGALYFGQFF,TGTGCCAGCAGCTTAGGTGCCCTCTATTTTGGGCAGTTCTTC
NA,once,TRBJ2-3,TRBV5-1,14,CASSLAPGTDTQYF,TGCGCCAGCAGCTTGGCTCCGGGCACAGATACGCAGTATTTT
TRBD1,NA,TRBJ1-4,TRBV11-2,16,CASSRGQGMANEKLFF,TGTGCCAGCAGCCGGGGACAGGGAATGGCTAATGAAAAACTGTTTTTT
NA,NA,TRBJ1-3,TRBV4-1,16,CASSQGTVGLRNTIYF,TGCGCCAGCAGCCAAGGGACAGTGGGTTTAAGAAACACCATATATTTT
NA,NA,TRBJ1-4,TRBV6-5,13,CASSGLSNEKLFF,TGTGCCAGCAGTGGGCTGTCTAATGAAAAACTGTTTTTT
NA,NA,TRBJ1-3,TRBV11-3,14,CASSLGTVGNTIYF,TGTGCCAGCAGTCTTGGGACGGTTGGAAACACCATATATTTT